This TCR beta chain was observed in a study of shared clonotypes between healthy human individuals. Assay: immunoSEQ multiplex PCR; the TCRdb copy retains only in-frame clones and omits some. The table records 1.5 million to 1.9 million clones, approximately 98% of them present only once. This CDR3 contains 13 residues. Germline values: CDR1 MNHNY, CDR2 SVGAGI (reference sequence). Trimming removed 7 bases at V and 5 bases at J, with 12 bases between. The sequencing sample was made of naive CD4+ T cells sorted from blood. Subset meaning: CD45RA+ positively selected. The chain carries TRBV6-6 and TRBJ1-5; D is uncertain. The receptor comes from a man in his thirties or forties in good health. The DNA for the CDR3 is TGTGCCAGCACCTATCGGGCAGATCAGCCCCAGCATTTT. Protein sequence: CASTYRADQPQHF.